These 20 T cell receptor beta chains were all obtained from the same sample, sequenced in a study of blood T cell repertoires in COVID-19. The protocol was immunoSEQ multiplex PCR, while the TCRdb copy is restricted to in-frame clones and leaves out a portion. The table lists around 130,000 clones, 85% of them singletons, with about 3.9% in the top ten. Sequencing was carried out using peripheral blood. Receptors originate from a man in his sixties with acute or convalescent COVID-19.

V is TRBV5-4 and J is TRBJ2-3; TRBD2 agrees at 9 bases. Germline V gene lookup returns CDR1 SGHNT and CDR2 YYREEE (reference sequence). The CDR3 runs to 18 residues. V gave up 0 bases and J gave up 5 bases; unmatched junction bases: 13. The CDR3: CASSLGGRAGGVEDTQYF. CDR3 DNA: TGTGCCAGCAGCTTGGGGGGGCGAGCGGGAGGAGTGGAAGATACGCAGTATTTT.

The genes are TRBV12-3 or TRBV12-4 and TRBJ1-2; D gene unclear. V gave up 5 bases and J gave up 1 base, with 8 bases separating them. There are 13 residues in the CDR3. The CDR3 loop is CASSGGSNYGYTF. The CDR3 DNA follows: TGTGCCAGCAGTGGAGGTAGTAACTATGGCTACACCTTC.

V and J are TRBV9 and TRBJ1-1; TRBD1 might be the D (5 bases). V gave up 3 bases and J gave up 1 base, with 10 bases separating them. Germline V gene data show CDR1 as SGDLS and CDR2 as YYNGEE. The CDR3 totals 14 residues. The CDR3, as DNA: TGTGCCAGCAGCGGGCGGGGGAGGAACACTGAAGCTTTCTTT. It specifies CASSGRGRNTEAFF.

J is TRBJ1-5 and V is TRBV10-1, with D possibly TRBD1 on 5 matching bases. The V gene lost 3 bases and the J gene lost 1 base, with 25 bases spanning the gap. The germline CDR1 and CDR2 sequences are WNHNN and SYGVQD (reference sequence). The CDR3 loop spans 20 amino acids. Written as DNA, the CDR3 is TGCGCCAGCAGTGATAAGCAGCGTGGCTTGGGGCAGGGAAGCAATCAGCCCCAGCATTTT. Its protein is CASSDKQRGLGQGSNQPQHF.

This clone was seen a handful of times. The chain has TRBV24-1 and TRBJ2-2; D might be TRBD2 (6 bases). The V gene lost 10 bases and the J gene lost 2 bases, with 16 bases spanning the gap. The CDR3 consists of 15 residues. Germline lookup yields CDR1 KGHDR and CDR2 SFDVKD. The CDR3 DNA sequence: TGTGCCACAGCGGAGGGCAGGGTTAACACCGGGGAGCTGTTTTTT. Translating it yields CATAEGRVNTGELFF.

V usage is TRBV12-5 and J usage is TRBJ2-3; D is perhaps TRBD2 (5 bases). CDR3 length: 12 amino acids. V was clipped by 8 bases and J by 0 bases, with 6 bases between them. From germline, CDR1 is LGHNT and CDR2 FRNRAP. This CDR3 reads CASSGSTDTQYF. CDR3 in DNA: TGTGCTAGTAGCGGTAGCACAGATACGCAGTATTTT.

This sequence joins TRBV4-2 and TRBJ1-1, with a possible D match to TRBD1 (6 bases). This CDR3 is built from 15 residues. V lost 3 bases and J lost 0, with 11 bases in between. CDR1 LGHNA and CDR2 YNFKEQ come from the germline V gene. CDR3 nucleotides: TGTGCCAGCAGCCATGTCGGACAGATGAACACTGAAGCTTTCTTT. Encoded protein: CASSHVGQMNTEAFF.

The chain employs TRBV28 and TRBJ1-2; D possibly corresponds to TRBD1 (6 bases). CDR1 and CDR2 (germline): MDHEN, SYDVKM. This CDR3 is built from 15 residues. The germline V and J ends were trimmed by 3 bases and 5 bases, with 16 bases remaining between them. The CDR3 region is CASSFGQPSPYGYTF. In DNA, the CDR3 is TGTGCCAGCAGTTTCGGACAGCCCTCCCCTTATGGCTACACCTTC.

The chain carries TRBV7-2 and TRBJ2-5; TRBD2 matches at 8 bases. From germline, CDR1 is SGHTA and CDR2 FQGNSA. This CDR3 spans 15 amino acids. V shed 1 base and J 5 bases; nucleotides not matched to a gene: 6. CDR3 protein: CASSLVISGGETQYF. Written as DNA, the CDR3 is TGTGCCAGCAGCTTAGTCATTTCGGGAGGGGAGACCCAGTACTTC.

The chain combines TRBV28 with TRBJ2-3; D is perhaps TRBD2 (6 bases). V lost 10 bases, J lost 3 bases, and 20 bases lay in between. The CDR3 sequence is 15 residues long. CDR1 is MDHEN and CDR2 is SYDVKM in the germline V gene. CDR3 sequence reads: CATENRGSWTDTQYF. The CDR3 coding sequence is TGTGCCACCGAAAATCGGGGGTCCTGGACAGATACGCAGTATTTT.

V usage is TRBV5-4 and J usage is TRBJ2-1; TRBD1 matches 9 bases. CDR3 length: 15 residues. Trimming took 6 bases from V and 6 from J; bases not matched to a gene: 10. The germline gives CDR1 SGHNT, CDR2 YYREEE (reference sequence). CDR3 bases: TGTGCCAGCACCCCCCGACAGGGGGGCCTCAATGAGCAGTTCTTC. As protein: CASTPRQGGLNEQFF.

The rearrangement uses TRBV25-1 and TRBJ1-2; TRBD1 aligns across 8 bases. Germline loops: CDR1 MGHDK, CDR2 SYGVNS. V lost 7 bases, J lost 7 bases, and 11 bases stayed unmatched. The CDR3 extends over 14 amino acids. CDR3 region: CASTPQGAQGGYTF. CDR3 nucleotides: TGTGCCAGCACTCCTCAGGGGGCGCAGGGTGGCTACACCTTC.

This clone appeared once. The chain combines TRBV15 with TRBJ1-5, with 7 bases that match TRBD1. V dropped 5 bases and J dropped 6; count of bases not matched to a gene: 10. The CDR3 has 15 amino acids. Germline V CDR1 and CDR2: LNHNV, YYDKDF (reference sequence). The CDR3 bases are TGTGCCACCAGCGCTGACAGGGTTCAGAGTCAGCCCCAGCATTTT. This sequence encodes CATSADRVQSQPQHF. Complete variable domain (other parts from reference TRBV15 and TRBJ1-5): DAMVIQNPRYQVTQFGKPVTLSCSQTLNHNVMYWYQQKSSQAPKLLFHYYDKDFNNEADTPDNFQSRRPNTSFCFLDIRSPGLGDTAMYLCATSADRVQSQPQHFGDGTRLSIL.

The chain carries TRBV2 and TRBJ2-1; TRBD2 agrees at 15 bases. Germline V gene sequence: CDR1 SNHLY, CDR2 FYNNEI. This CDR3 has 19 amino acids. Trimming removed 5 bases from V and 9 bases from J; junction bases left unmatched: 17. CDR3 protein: CASSRGRTSGRAKGVEQFF. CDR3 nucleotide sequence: TGTGCCAGCAGTAGAGGAAGGACTAGCGGGAGGGCCAAGGGGGTTGAGCAGTTCTTC.

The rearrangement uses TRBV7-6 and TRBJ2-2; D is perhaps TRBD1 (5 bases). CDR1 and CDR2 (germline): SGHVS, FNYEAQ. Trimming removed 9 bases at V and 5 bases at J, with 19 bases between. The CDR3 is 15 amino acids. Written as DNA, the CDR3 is TGTGCCAGTCCCGTCAGGGCCCTTATGACCGGGGAGCTGTTTTTT. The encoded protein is CASPVRALMTGELFF.

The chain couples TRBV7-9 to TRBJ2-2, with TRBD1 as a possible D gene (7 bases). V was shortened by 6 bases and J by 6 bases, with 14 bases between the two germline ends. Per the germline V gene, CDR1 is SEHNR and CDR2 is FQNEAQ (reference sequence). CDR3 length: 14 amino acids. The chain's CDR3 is CASSFQGGAGELFF. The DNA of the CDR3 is TGTGCCAGCAGTTTTCAGGGGGGTGCCGGGGAGCTGTTTTTT.

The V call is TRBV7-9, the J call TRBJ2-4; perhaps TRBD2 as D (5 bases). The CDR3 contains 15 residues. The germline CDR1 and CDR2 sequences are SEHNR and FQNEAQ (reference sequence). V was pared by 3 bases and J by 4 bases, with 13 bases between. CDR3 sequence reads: CASSFEGWGKNIQYF. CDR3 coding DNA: TGTGCCAGCAGCTTCGAGGGATGGGGAAAAAACATTCAGTACTTC. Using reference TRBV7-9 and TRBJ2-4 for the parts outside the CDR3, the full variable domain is DTGVSQNPRHKITKRGQNVTFRCDPISEHNRLYWYRQTLGQGPEFLTYFQNEAQLEKSRLLSDRFSAERPKGSFSTLEIQRTEQGDSAMYLCASSFEGWGKNIQYFGAGTRLSVL.

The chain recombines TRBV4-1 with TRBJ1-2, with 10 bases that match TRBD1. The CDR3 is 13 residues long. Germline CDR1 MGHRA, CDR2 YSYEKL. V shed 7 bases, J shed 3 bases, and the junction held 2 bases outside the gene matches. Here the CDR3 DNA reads TGCGCCAGCATGGGGACAGGGGACTATGGCTACACCTTC. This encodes CASMGTGDYGYTF.

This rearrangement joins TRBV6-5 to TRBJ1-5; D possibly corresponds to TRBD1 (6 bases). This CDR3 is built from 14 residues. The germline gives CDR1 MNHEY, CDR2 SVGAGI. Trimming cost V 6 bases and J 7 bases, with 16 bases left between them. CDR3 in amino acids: CASSLERGGQPQHF. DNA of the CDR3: TGTGCCAGCAGCCTCGAGAGGGGGGGACAGCCCCAGCATTTT.

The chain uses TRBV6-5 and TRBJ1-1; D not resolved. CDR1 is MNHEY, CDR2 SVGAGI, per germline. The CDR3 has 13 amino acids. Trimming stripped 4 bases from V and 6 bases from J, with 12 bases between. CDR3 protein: CASSSLLLAEAFF. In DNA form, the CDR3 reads TGTGCCAGCAGTTCCCTGCTCCTAGCTGAAGCTTTCTTT.